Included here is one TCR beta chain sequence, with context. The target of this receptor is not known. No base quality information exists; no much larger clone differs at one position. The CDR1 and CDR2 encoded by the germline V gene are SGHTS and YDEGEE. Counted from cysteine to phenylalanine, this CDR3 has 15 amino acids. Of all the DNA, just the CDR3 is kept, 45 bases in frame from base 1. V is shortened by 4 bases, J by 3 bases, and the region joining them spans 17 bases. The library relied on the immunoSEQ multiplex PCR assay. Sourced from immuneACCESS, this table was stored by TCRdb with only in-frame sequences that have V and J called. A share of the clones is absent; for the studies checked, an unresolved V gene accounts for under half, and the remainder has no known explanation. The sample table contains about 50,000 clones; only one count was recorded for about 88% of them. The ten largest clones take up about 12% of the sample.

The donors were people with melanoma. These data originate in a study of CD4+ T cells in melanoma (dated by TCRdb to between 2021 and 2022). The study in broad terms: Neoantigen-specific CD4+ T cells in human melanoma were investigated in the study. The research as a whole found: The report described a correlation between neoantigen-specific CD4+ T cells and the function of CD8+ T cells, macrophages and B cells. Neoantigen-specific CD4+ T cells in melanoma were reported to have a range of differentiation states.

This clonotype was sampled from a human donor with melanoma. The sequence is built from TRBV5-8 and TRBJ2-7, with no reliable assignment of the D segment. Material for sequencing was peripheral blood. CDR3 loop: CASSKGFGPLYEQYF. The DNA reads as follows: TGTGCCAGCAGCAAGGGATTTGGGCCCCTCTACGAGCAGTACTTC.